This TCR beta chain was documented in a study of vaccination and CD4 T cells after COVID-19. As for the study in general: Cells were stimulated with overlapping spike peptide pools from SARS-CoV-2, HCoV-NL63, HCoV-OC43 and HCoV-229E.

A note on this clonotype: What it binds is not known.

Specified treatment: roughly ten-day PBMC culture with coronavirus spike peptide pools or control peptides (ViraFEST assay). Cultures of PBMCs, some 2 million per well, were set up with roughly 11 IU/ml IL-2 and roughly 10 ug/ml peptide pools. Sequencing of the DNA from cultured CD4+ T cells was carried out with the Oncomine TCR Beta short-read assay. Once CD4+ T cells had been cultured, genomic DNA was extracted from them. Via MiXCR, TCRdb re-called the PCR reads, giving one row per CDR3 protein. The sample lists roughly 8,900 distinct CDR3 sequences, about 32% seen once, with approximately 29% in the top ten. Points from the study as a whole: Spike mono-reactive clones accounted for 304 of the 307 vaccine-specific clones found in convalescent patients.

Trimming pared 5 bases from V and 0 bases from J, leaving 14 bases between. CDR3 length: 16 residues. CDR1 and CDR2 from the germline V gene are SGHTA and FQGNSA. This clonotype was obtained from a human donor with COVID-19. The chain is built from TRBV7-2 and TRBJ2-1; D is tentatively TRBD1 or TRBD2 (6 bases each). The sample consisted of cultured CD4+ T cells from blood. CDR3 sequence (DNA): TGTGCCAGCAGCCCCGAGCCGGGGGCCTCCTACAATGAGCAGTTCTTC. It translates to CASSPEPGASYNEQFF.